A selection of T cell receptor beta chains follows, all from one sample in a study of T cell repertoires in cytomegalovirus infection. In TCRdb, the reads were re-called with MiXCR into one record per CDR3 protein. This table holds under 250,000 distinct CDR3 sequences, about 5.9% found once. The sequenced material came from PBMCs. The receptors here all came from a human donor in good health (CMV status not recorded). Some clones in this sample may be carry-over from other donors' samples. The CDR3 runs from the conserved cysteine through the conserved F or W. A D gene is named only where the DNA matches it firmly. Clone sizes are given selectively: once, few, many, or a class where the clone is expanded.

TRBV20-1	.	13	few	TRBJ1-5	TGCAGTGCTGAGGGGTTCGCTCATCAGCCCCAGCATTTT	CSAEGFAHQPQHF
TRBV16	.	13	many	TRBJ1-1	TGTGCCAGCAGCCAATTCATGAACACTGAAGCTTTCTTT	CASSQFMNTEAFF
TRBV7-6	TRBD1	19	many	TRBJ2-5	TGTGCCAGCAGCTTAGGACCGGGACAGGGGATCTCGTACCAAGAGACCCAGTACTTC	CASSLGPGQGISYQETQYF
TRBV2	.	14	few	TRBJ2-7	TGTGCCAGCAGTGATACAGCAACTCTGACCGAGCAGTACTTC	CASSDTATLTEQYF
TRBV29-1	.	12	few	TRBJ2-5	TGCAGCGCCGTGGATATGCAAGAGACCCAGTACTTC	CSAVDMQETQYF
TRBV7-2	TRBD1	15	many	TRBJ1-5	TGTGCCAGCAGGGACAGGGGGTTTAGCAATCAGCCCCAGCATTTT	CASRDRGFSNQPQHF
TRBV6-1	TRBD2	14	many	TRBJ2-7	TGTGCCAGCATTTCACTAGCGGAATCCTACGAGCAGTACTTC	CASISLAESYEQYF
TRBV5-5	.	15	many	TRBJ1-2	TGTGCCAGCAGCAGGACCTGGGACCAACGCTATGGCTACACCTTC	CASSRTWDQRYGYTF
TRBV29-1	.	13	many	TRBJ2-2	TGCAGCGCTAGGACAGCGAACACCGGGGAGCTGTTTTTT	CSARTANTGELFF
TRBV2	TRBD2	16	many	TRBJ2-1	TGTGCCAGCAGCCCAGGACTAGTTTCTTCCTACAATGAGCAGTTCTTC	CASSPGLVSSYNEQFF
TRBV9	.	15	many	TRBJ2-2	TGTGCCAGCAGCGTAGAATTGGGATTCGCCGGGGAGCTGTTTTTT	CASSVELGFAGELFF
TRBV4-2	TRBD2	18	many	TRBJ2-3	TGTGCCAGCAGCCAAGATCAAGTCGCGGGGGGGAACACAGATACGCAGTATTTT	CASSQDQVAGGNTDTQYF
TRBV5-1	.	14	.	TRBJ2-3	TGCGCCAGCAGCTTGGCGCTGGAAACAGATACGCAGTATTTT	CASSLALETDTQYF
TRBV25-1	.	12	many	TRBJ1-1	TGTGCCAGCCTTGTGGGGAGCAGTGAAGCTTTCTTT	CASLVGSSEAFF
TRBV7-2	.	14	many	TRBJ2-1	TGTGCCAGCAGCTTAGTCGGGGGCGGGTATGAGCAGTTCTTC	CASSLVGGGYEQFF
TRBV5-5	.	14	many	TRBJ2-1	TGTGCCAGCAGCTCATGGGAGGCCTACAATGAGCAGTTCTTC	CASSSWEAYNEQFF
TRBV28	.	12	many	TRBJ2-7	TGTGCCAGCAGTTTACAGGGTTTTGAGCAGTACTTC	CASSLQGFEQYF
TRBV7-2	.	12	many	TRBJ1-2	TGTGCCAGCAGCCCCTCGGGAGATGGCTACACCTTC	CASSPSGDGYTF
TRBV28	.	16	many	TRBJ2-3	TGTGCCAGCAGTTCCCTGGGGGGGGGCCTGAAAGATACGCAGTATTTT	CASSSLGGGLKDTQYF
TRBV2	TRBD2	15	many	TRBJ2-1	TGTGCCAGCAGTACCAGCGGGGGGTCCTACAATGAGCAGTTCTTC	CASSTSGGSYNEQFF
TRBV5-1	.	14	.	TRBJ1-1	TGCGCCAGCAGCTTGGGTTCGGAGAACACTGAAGCTTTCTTT	CASSLGSENTEAFF
TRBV29-1	.	12	few	TRBJ1-4	TGCAGCGTTCGTATGATAGATGAAAAACTGTTTTTT	CSVRMIDEKLFF
TRBV7-8	.	14	many	TRBJ1-3	TGTGCCAGCAGTGGGGGAGGCACTGGAAACACCATATATTTT	CASSGGGTGNTIYF
TRBV11-3	TRBD2	16	many	TRBJ2-2	TGTGCCAGCAGCTTAGTCCTAGCGGGGATCACCGGGGAGCTGTTTTTT	CASSLVLAGITGELFF
TRBV9	TRBD1	15	many	TRBJ2-1	TGTGCCAGCAGGGACGCCGGGACAGAAAACAATGAGCAGTTCTTC	CASRDAGTENNEQFF
TRBV7-2	TRBD1	14	many	TRBJ1-2	TGTGCCAGCAGCGGATTACAGGGGAGGTCTGGCTACACCTTC	CASSGLQGRSGYTF
TRBV18	.	15	.	TRBJ1-1	TGTGCCAGCTCACCAGGTTTAGGAGGGAACACTGAAGCTTTCTTT	CASSPGLGGNTEAFF
TRBV7-2	TRBD2	20	many	TRBJ2-4	TGTGCCAGCAGCTTAGGGGGACTAGCGGGGGCCTCACTAGCCAAAAACATTCAGTACTTC	CASSLGGLAGASLAKNIQYF